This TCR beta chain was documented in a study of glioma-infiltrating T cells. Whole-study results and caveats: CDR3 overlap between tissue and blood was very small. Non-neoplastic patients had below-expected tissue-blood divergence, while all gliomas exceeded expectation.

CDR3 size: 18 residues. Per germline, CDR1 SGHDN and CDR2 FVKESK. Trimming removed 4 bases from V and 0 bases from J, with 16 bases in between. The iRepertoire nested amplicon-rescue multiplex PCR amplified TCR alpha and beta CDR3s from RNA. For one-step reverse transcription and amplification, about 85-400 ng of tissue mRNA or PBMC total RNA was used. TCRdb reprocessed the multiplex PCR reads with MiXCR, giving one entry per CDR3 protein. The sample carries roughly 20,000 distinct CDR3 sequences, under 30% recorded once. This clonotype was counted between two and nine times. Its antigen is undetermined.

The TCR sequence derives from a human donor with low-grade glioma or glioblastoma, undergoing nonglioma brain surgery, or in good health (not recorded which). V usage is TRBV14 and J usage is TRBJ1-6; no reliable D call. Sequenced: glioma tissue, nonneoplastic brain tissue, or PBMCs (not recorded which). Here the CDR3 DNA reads TGTGCCAGCAGCCGTGTGGGCGCAAGGAGCTCCTATAATTCACCCCTCCACTTT. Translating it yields CASSRVGARSSYNSPLHF.